These 19 T cell receptor beta chains were sequenced from one sample in a study of identical twins. A single record per CDR3 protein comes from TCRdb applying MiXCR to the 5' RACE reads. The table shows about 720,000 distinct CDR3 sequences, with about 9.4% occurring only once. The data also belong to a second study, concerning yellow fever vaccine responses in identical twins.

Sequenced material: PBMCs. Receptors were obtained from a woman under 30 in good health.

This clonotype turned up a few times. The rearrangement links TRBV14 to TRBJ1-2; D remains unclear. CDR1 is SGHDN, CDR2 FVKESK, per germline. V gave up 4 bases and J gave up 5 bases, with 11 bases separating them. CDR3 length equals 13 residues. CDR3 coding DNA: TGTGCCAGCAGCCCGAAGTGGGGATATGGCTACACCTTC. Protein sequence: CASSPKWGYGYTF.

This clonotype was picked up many times. The rearrangement uses TRBV5-1 and TRBJ2-1; D not resolved. V gave up 4 bases and J gave up 8 bases, with 16 bases separating them. Germline CDR1 SGHRS, CDR2 YFSETQ. The CDR3 is 14 amino acids. CDR3 sequence reads: CASSTEPTWDEQFF. Written as DNA, the CDR3 is TGCGCCAGCAGCACCGAACCGACTTGGGATGAGCAGTTCTTC. Full variable domain (remainder filled in from reference TRBV5-1 and TRBJ2-1): KAGVTQTPRYLIKTRGQQVTLSCSPISGHRSVSWYQQTPGQGLQFLFEYFSETQRNKGNFPGRFSGRQFSNSRSEMNVSTLELGDSALYLCASSTEPTWDEQFFGPGTRLTVL.

This clonotype was picked up a small number of times. The chain uses TRBV29-1 and TRBJ2-3; no definite D call. The CDR3 loop spans 15 amino acids. Looked up from germline, CDR1 is SQVTM and CDR2 is ANQGSEA. Trimming removed 1 base at V and 2 bases at J, with 13 bases between. CDR3 nucleotide sequence: TGCAGCGTTGAAGGTCTTGACGCTCACACAGATACGCAGTATTTT. It yields the protein CSVEGLDAHTDTQYF.

The gene calls are TRBV2 and TRBJ1-6; 7 nucleotides line up with TRBD1. CDR3 length: 15 amino acids. V gave up 6 bases and J gave up 7 bases; unmatched junction bases: 9. Looked up from germline, CDR1 is SNHLY and CDR2 is FYNNEI. CDR3 sequence reads: CASRRQGGLNSPLHF. CDR3 sequence (DNA): TGTGCCAGCAGAAGACAGGGAGGACTAAATTCACCCCTCCACTTT.

The rearrangement uses TRBV9 and TRBJ2-3, with TRBD1 matching 8 bases. V lost 3 bases to trimming and J lost 4 bases; unmatched junction nucleotides: 13. Germline V gene data show CDR1 as SGDLS and CDR2 as YYNGEE. This CDR3 region has 17 residues. The CDR3 DNA reads as TGTGCCAGCAGCGAAAACATCAGGGGGCATCTCGCAGATACGCAGTATTTT. It yields the protein CASSENIRGHLADTQYF.

This clonotype showed up many times. V and J are TRBV29-1 and TRBJ2-5; a weak D match, TRBD2 (6 bases). The CDR3 spans 11 residues. V was pared by 4 bases and J by 10 bases, with 13 bases between. Looked up from germline, CDR1 is SQVTM and CDR2 is ANQGSEA. This CDR3 reads CSVGLGGDQYF. The CDR3 DNA is TGCAGCGTTGGTCTGGGGGGAGACCAGTACTTC.

The genes are TRBV5-1 and TRBJ2-3; D perhaps matches TRBD2 (6 bases). V lost 3 bases, J lost 2 bases, and 16 bases lay in between. This CDR3 has 16 amino acids. Germline loops: CDR1 SGHRS, CDR2 YFSETQ. The CDR3 coding sequence is TGCGCCAGCAGCTCGCGGGGTCTTCTCGCCACAGATACGCAGTATTTT. Its translation is CASSSRGLLATDTQYF.

This chain connects TRBV6-2 or TRBV6-3 to TRBJ2-2, with TRBD2 matching over 13 bases. This CDR3 is built from 17 residues. V dropped 6 bases and J dropped 6; count of bases not matched to a gene: 10. Germline CDR1 reads MNHEY; CDR2 reads SVGEGT. The CDR3 reads CASSSYGLAGAPGELFF. Here the CDR3 DNA reads TGTGCCAGCAGCTCATACGGACTAGCGGGAGCCCCCGGGGAGCTGTTTTTT.

This chain connects TRBV11-2 to TRBJ2-1; D uncertain. The germline V and J ends were trimmed by 0 bases and 8 bases, with 11 bases remaining between them. Per the germline V gene, CDR1 is SGHAT and CDR2 is FQNNGV. CDR3 length: 14 residues. The CDR3 is CASSLDWGHHEQFF. The DNA of the CDR3 is TGTGCCAGCAGCTTAGATTGGGGTCACCATGAGCAGTTCTTC.

V and J are TRBV12-3 or TRBV12-4 and TRBJ2-6, with D maybe TRBD2 (7 bases). Trimming cost V 5 bases and J 4 bases, with 15 bases left between them. The CDR3 totals 16 residues. Here the CDR3 reads CASSLTGGLGANVLTF. CDR3 in DNA: TGTGCCAGCAGTCTAACCGGGGGGCTCGGGGCCAACGTCCTGACTTTC.

A few counts support this clonotype. J is TRBJ1-1 and V is TRBV29-1, with D unclear. The CDR3 runs 12 residues. The germline V and J ends were trimmed by 6 bases and 0 bases, with 8 bases remaining between them. The V gene's germline CDR1 is SQVTM and CDR2 ANQGSEA. The CDR3 nucleotides are TGCAGCGTGGGGTTTATGAACACTGAAGCTTTCTTT. This gives the protein CSVGFMNTEAFF.

This clonotype was detected a few times. This chain's CDR3 is CSVIYSSSGVGEQFF. Here the CDR3 DNA reads TGCAGCGTTATTTATTCTTCTAGCGGGGTCGGTGAGCAGTTCTTC. This chain joins TRBV29-1 and TRBJ2-1; 9 nucleotides agree with TRBD2. Trimming cost V 5 bases and J 9 bases; bases outside gene matches: 14. Germline V CDR1 and CDR2: SQVTM, ANQGSEA. CDR3 length: 15 residues.

A few counts support this clonotype. The rearrangement links TRBV5-1 to TRBJ1-1, with D hard to call. This CDR3 region has 14 residues. From germline, CDR1 is SGHRS and CDR2 YFSETQ. V shed 0 bases and J shed 1 base, with 7 bases lying between them. The CDR3: CASSLEITNTEAFF. The CDR3 nucleotides read TGCGCCAGCAGCTTGGAGATTACGAACACTGAAGCTTTCTTT.

V usage is TRBV7-3 and J usage is TRBJ2-3; no firm D call. V lost 4 bases and J 4 bases, leaving 9 bases between the germline ends. The germline V gene has CDR1 SGHTA and CDR2 FQGTGA. This CDR3 contains 13 residues. CDR3: CASSSNPSDTQYF. CDR3 nucleotide sequence: TGTGCCAGCAGCTCCAACCCGTCAGATACGCAGTATTTT. Full variable domain (rest looked up from reference TRBV7-3 and TRBJ2-3): GAGVSQTPSNKVTEKGKYVELRCDPISGHTALYWYRQSLGQGPEFLIYFQGTGAADDSGLPNDRFFAVRPEGSVSTLKIQRTERGDSAVYLCASSSNPSDTQYFGPGTRLTVL.

This clonotype appeared many times. CDR3 nucleotide sequence: TGCAGCGTTGCGGAGGACAGGGGCACTAACTATGGCTACACCTTC. It encodes CSVAEDRGTNYGYTF. This chain connects TRBV29-1 to TRBJ1-2; 9 nucleotides line up with TRBD1. This CDR3 spans 15 amino acids. CDR1 and CDR2 from the germline V gene are SQVTM and ANQGSEA. With 4 bases clipped from V and 0 bases from J, the junction kept 6 bases outside the gene matches. Combining the CDR3 with reference TRBV29-1 and TRBJ1-2 gives the whole variable domain SAVISQKPSRDICQRGTSLTIQCQVDSQVTMMFWYRQQPGQSLTLIATANQGSEATYESGFVIDKFPISRPNLTFSTLTVSNMSPEDSSIYLCSVAEDRGTNYGYTFGSGTRLTVV.

The chain joins TRBV19 to TRBJ2-1, with TRBD2 matching 8 bases. After removal of 7 bases from V and 7 bases from J, the junction contained 9 bases not matched to a gene. Germline lookup yields CDR1 LNHDA and CDR2 SQIVND (reference sequence). This CDR3 has 14 amino acids. CDR3 DNA sequence: TGTGCCAGTACCCCGGGACTAGGTGCGAATGAGCAGTTCTTC. It codes for CASTPGLGANEQFF.

This clonotype turned up a few times. The chain carries TRBV12-3 or TRBV12-4 and TRBJ2-7; D may correspond to TRBD1 or TRBD2 (5 bases each). The CDR3 covers 15 residues. V was pared by 8 bases and J by 2 bases, with 19 bases between. The CDR3 coding sequence is TGTGCCAGCGCTTACCGTGGGACGCCACCCTACGAGCAGTACTTC. It translates to CASAYRGTPPYEQYF.

This clonotype was seen only a few times. The V gene is TRBV3-1, the J gene TRBJ2-7; D is undetermined. V was pared by 0 bases and J by 1 base, with 10 bases between. The CDR3 runs to 15 residues. Germline V CDR1 and CDR2: LGHDT, YNNKEL (reference sequence). CDR3 region: CASSQDVWESYEQYF. The CDR3 DNA sequence: TGTGCCAGCAGCCAAGATGTCTGGGAATCCTACGAGCAGTACTTC.

The gene calls are TRBV6-1 and TRBJ2-1, with TRBD1 matching over 9 bases. Losses at the gene ends were 6 bases for V and 5 bases for J; bases not matched to a gene: 8. The CDR3 is 15 residues long. Germline CDR1 is MNHNS and CDR2 is SASEGT. The CDR3 protein is CASSHRDRADNEQFF. For the CDR3, the DNA is TGTGCCAGCAGCCACCGGGACAGGGCCGACAATGAGCAGTTCTTC.